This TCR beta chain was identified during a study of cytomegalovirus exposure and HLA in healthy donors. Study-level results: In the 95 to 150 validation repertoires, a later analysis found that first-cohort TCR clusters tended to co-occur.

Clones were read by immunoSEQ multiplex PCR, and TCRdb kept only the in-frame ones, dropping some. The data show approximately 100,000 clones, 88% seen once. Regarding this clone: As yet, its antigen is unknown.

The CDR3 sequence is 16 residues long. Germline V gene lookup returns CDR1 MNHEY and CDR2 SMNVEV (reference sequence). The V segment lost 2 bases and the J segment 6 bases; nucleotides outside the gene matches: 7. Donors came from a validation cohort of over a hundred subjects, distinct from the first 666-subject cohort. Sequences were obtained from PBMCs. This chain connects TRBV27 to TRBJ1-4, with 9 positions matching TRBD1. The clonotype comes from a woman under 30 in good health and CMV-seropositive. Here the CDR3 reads CASSLTGQGFYEKLFF. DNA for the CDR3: TGTGCCAGCAGTTTAACAGGACAGGGGTTCTATGAAAAACTGTTTTTT.